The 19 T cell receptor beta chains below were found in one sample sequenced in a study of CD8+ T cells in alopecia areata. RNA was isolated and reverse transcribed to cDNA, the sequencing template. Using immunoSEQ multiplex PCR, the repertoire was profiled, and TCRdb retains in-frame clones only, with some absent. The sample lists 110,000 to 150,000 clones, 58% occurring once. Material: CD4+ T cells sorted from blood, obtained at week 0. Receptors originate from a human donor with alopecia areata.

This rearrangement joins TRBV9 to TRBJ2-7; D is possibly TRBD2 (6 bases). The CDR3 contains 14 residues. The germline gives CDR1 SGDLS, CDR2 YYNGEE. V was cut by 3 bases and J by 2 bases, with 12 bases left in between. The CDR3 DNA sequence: TGTGCCAGCAGCGCGGGACTGGATCCCTACGAGCAGTACTTC. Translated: CASSAGLDPYEQYF. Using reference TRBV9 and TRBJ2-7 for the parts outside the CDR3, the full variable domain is DSGVTQTPKHLITATGQRVTLRCSPRSGDLSVYWYQQSLDQGLQFLIQYYNGEERAKGNILERFSAQQFPDLHSELNLSSLELGDSALYFCASSAGLDPYEQYFGPGTRLTVT.

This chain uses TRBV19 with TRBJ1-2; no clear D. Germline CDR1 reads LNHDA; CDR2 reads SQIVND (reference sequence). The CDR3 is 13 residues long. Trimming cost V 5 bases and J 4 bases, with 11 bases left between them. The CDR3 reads CASSPARAYGYTF. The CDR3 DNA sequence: TGTGCCAGTAGTCCGGCGAGGGCCTATGGCTACACCTTC.

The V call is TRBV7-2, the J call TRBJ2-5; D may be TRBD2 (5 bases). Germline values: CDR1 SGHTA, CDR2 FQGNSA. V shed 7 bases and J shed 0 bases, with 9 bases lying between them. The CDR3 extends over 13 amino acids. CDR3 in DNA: TGTGCCAGCACCTCCGGGAACCAAGAGACCCAGTACTTC. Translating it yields CASTSGNQETQYF.

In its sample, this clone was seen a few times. The CDR3 DNA sequence: TGCAGCGCCAAACGCAGCGCGAACACCGGGGAGCTGTTTTTT. Its translation is CSAKRSANTGELFF. The chain uses TRBV29-1 and TRBJ2-2, with D unclear. The germline V gene encodes CDR1 SQVTM and CDR2 ANQGSEA. Trimming left V 7 bases short and J 0 bases short, with 12 bases between. The CDR3 is 14 amino acids.

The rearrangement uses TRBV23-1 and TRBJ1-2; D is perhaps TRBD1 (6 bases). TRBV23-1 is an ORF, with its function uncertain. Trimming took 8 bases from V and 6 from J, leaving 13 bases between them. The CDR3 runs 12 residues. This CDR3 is CASPEQGNGYTF. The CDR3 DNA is TGCGCCAGCCCTGAACAGGGAAATGGCTACACCTTC.

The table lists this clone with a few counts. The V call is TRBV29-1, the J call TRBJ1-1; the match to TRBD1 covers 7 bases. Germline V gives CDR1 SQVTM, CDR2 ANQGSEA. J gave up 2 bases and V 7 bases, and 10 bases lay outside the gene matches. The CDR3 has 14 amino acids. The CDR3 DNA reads TGCAGCGGCGGAATAGGGACAGTCAACACTGAAGCTTTCTTT. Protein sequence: CSGGIGTVNTEAFF.

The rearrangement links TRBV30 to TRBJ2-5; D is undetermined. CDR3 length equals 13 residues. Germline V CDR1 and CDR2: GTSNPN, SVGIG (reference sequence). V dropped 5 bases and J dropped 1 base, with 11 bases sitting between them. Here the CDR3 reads CAWQEPTQETQYF. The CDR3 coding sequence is TGTGCCTGGCAGGAGCCGACCCAAGAGACCCAGTACTTC.

This CDR3 is CASSLTPGQVETQYF. CDR3 nucleotide sequence: TGTGCCAGCAGCCTGACACCGGGACAGGTGGAGACCCAGTACTTC. The chain has TRBV9 and TRBJ2-5, with 8 positions matching TRBD1. V trimming: 4 bases; J trimming: 5 bases; junction bases outside the gene matches: 10. This CDR3 spans 15 amino acids. Germline CDR1 is SGDLS and CDR2 is YYNGEE.

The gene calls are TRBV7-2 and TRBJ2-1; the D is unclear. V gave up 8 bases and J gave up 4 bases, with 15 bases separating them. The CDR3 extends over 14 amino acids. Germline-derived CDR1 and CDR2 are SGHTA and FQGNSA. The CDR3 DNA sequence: TGTGCCAGCCAAGCCCCCGAGTGGTACAATGAGCAGTTCTTC. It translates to CASQAPEWYNEQFF.

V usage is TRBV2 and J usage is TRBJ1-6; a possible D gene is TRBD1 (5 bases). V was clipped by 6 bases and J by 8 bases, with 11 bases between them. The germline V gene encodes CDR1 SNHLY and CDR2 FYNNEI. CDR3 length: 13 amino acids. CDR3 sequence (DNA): TGTGCCAGCAGCTCGGGGACGGATTCACCCCTCCACTTT. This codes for CASSSGTDSPLHF.

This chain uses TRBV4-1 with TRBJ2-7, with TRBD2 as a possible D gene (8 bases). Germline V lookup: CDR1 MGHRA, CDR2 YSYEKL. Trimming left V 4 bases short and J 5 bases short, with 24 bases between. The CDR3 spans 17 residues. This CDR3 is CASSRNGRGPRGDEQYF. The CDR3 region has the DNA TGCGCCAGCAGCCGGAACGGGAGGGGGCCCCGCGGCGACGAGCAGTACTTC.

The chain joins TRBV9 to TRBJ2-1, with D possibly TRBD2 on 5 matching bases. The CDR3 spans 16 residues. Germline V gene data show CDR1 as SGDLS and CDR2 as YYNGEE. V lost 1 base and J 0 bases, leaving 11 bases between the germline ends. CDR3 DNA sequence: TGTGCCAGCAGCGTACAGGACTGGAGCTCCTACAATGAGCAGTTCTTC. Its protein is CASSVQDWSSYNEQFF.

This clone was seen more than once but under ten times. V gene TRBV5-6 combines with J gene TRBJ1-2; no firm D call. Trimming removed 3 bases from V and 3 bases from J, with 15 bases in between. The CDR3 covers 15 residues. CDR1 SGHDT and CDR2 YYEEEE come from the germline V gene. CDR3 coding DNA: TGTGCCAGCAGCTCCTATGTATCGGATCACTATGGCTACACCTTC. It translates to CASSSYVSDHYGYTF.

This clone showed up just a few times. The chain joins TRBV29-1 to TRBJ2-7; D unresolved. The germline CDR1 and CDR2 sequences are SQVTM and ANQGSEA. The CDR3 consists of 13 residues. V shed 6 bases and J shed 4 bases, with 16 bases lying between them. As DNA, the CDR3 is TGCAGCGTCGGCCACCGTTTGACATACGAGCAGTACTTC. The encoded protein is CSVGHRLTYEQYF.

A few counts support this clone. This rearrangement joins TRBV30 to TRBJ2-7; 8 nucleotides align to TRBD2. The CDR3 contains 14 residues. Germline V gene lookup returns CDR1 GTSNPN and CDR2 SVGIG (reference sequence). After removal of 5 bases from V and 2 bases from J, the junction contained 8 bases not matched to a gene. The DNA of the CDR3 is TGTGCCTGGGCCGTAGGCGGGGGGACCTACGAGCAGTACTTC. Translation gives CAWAVGGGTYEQYF.

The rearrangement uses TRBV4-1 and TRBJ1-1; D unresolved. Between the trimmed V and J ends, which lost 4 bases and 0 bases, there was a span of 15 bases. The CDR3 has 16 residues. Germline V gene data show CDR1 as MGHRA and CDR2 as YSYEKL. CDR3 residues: CASSRPAVNLNTEAFF. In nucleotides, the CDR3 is TGCGCCAGCAGCCGTCCCGCGGTCAATTTGAACACTGAAGCTTTCTTT.

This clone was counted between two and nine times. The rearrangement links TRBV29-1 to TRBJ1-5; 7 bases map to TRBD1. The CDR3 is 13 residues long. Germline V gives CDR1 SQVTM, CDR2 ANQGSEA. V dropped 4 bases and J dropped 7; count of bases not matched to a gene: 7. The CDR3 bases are TGCAGCGTTGCAGGGGGGTACAACCAGCCCCAGCATTTT. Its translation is CSVAGGYNQPQHF.

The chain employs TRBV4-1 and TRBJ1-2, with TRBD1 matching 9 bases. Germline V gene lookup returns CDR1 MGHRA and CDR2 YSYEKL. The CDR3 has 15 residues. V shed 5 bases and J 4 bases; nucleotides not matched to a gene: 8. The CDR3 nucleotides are TGCGCCAGCAGCGCACCGGGACAGGGATCCTATGGCTACACCTTC. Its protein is CASSAPGQGSYGYTF.

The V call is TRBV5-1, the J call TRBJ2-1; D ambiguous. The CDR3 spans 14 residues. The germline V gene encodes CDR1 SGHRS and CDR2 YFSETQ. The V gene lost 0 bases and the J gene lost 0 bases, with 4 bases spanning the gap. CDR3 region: CASSLDSSYNEQFF. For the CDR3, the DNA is TGCGCCAGCAGCTTGGACAGCTCCTACAATGAGCAGTTCTTC. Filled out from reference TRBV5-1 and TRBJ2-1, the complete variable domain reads KAGVTQTPRYLIKTRGQQVTLSCSPISGHRSVSWYQQTPGQGLQFLFEYFSETQRNKGNFPGRFSGRQFSNSRSEMNVSTLELGDSALYLCASSLDSSYNEQFFGPGTRLTVL.